These 20 T cell receptor beta chains came from one sample sequenced in a study of shared clonotypes between healthy human individuals. Data came from immunoSEQ multiplex PCR; TCRdb stores just in-frame clones and leaves some out. Of more than 500,000 clones in the sample, more than 95% were seen once. The sequenced sample consisted of naive CD4+ T cells sorted from blood. Subset meaning: CD45RA+ positively selected. These receptors came from a woman younger than 45 in good health.

This CDR3 is CASSPGDRGLTEAFF. CDR3 DNA sequence: TGTGCCAGCAGTCCCGGGGACAGGGGGCTGACTGAAGCTTTCTTT. The chain joins TRBV28 to TRBJ1-1; 12 bases are a match to TRBD1. CDR3 size: 15 residues. V shed 5 bases, J shed 5 bases, and the junction held 6 bases outside the gene matches. Germline V gene lookup returns CDR1 MDHEN and CDR2 SYDVKM. The variable domain in full, completed from reference TRBV28 and TRBJ1-1, reads DVKVTQSSRYLVKRTGEKVFLECVQDMDHENMFWYRQDPGLGLRLIYFSYDVKMKEKGDIPEGYSVSREKKERFSLILESASTNQTSMYLCASSPGDRGLTEAFFGQGTRLTVV.

The chain uses TRBV5-1 and TRBJ2-5; D may correspond to TRBD1 or TRBD2 (5 bases each). Germline V gene data show CDR1 as SGHRS and CDR2 as YFSETQ. Trimming cost V 0 bases and J 1 base, with 7 bases left between them. The CDR3 sequence is 14 residues long. CDR3 coding DNA: TGCGCCAGCAGCTTGGCCGGGACCCAAGAGACCCAGTACTTC. Encoded protein: CASSLAGTQETQYF. The complete variable domain, with remaining parts taken from reference TRBV5-1 and TRBJ2-5, reads KAGVTQTPRYLIKTRGQQVTLSCSPISGHRSVSWYQQTPGQGLQFLFEYFSETQRNKGNFPGRFSGRQFSNSRSEMNVSTLELGDSALYLCASSLAGTQETQYFGPGTRLLVL.

This chain joins TRBV28 and TRBJ2-7; D is perhaps TRBD2 (6 bases). The CDR3 runs 14 residues. Trimming removed 3 bases at V and 6 bases at J, with 15 bases between. In germline, CDR1 is MDHEN, CDR2 SYDVKM. The CDR3 nucleotides are TGTGCCAGCAGTTTGTTGGGGGGAGGTCTCGAGCAGTACTTC. Its protein is CASSLLGGGLEQYF.

This chain connects TRBV4-1 to TRBJ2-3; 10 nucleotides match TRBD1. Germline V lookup: CDR1 MGHRA, CDR2 YSYEKL. The CDR3 has 16 residues. After removal of 3 bases from V and 3 bases from J, the junction contained 6 bases not matched to a gene. CDR3 region: CASSQRQGANTDTQYF. For the CDR3, the DNA is TGCGCCAGCAGCCAGAGACAGGGGGCGAATACAGATACGCAGTATTTT.

The chain couples TRBV27 to TRBJ2-7; 10 bases match TRBD1. This CDR3 has 17 amino acids. Germline assignment: CDR1 MNHEY and CDR2 SMNVEV (reference sequence). Germline trimming cut 1 base from V and 5 bases from J; bases unmatched to any gene: 11. The CDR3 nucleotides read TGTGCCAGCAGTTTATGGACGCCGACAGGGGGCCTGAACGAGCAGTACTTC. Its protein product is CASSLWTPTGGLNEQYF.

The V and J genes are TRBV19 and TRBJ2-1; D uncertain. V lost 5 bases and J lost 5, with 13 bases in between. This CDR3 region has 14 residues. Looked up from germline, CDR1 is LNHDA and CDR2 is SQIVND (reference sequence). The CDR3 DNA reads as TGTGCCAGTAGTTCCCTTTGGGCTAACAATGAGCAGTTCTTC. Translating it yields CASSSLWANNEQFF. Full variable domain (rest looked up from reference TRBV19 and TRBJ2-1): DGGITQSPKYLFRKEGQNVTLSCEQNLNHDAMYWYRQDPGQGLRLIYYSQIVNDFQKGDIAEGYSVSREKKESFPLTVTSAQKNPTAFYLCASSSLWANNEQFFGPGTRLTVL.

This chain joins TRBV28 and TRBJ1-5, with D perhaps TRBD1 (5 bases). Trimming shortened V by 8 bases and J by 3 bases, and 17 bases separated the two germline ends. Germline V gene data show CDR1 as MDHEN and CDR2 as SYDVKM. The CDR3 is 15 residues long. The CDR3 loop is CASRERQNLNQPQHF. DNA of the CDR3: TGTGCCAGCCGAGAACGACAGAACCTCAATCAGCCCCAGCATTTT.

J is TRBJ1-5 and V is TRBV28; 9 nucleotides agree with TRBD1. The germline CDR1 and CDR2 sequences are MDHEN and SYDVKM. The CDR3 is 15 amino acids. With V trimmed by 5 bases and J by 6 bases, 8 bases remained unmatched. The CDR3 reads CASSTAGTGLQPQHF. As DNA, the CDR3 is TGTGCCAGCAGTACTGCCGGGACAGGGCTTCAGCCCCAGCATTTT.

This sequence joins TRBV5-1 and TRBJ2-2, with 7 positions matching TRBD1. CDR3 length equals 17 residues. Germline trimming cut 2 bases from V and 2 bases from J; bases unmatched to any gene: 9. Germline V gene sequence: CDR1 SGHRS, CDR2 YFSETQ. CDR3 sequence reads: CASSLRTGSFNTGELFF. CDR3 nucleotides: TGCGCCAGCAGCTTACGGACAGGTTCTTTCAACACCGGGGAGCTGTTTTTT.

This chain uses TRBV28 with TRBJ2-7; the match to TRBD2 covers 9 bases. The germline V gene encodes CDR1 MDHEN and CDR2 SYDVKM. V shed 2 bases and J 0 bases; nucleotides not matched to a gene: 5. The CDR3 is 16 amino acids. The CDR3 loop is CASSLIGGRGSYEQYF. In nucleotides, the CDR3 is TGTGCCAGCAGTTTAATAGGCGGGAGGGGCTCCTACGAGCAGTACTTC.

This chain connects TRBV11-3 to TRBJ2-3; D unresolved. Trimming took off 5 bases at V and 2 bases at J, with 11 bases between the two ends. The CDR3 is 14 amino acids. The germline gives CDR1 SGHNT, CDR2 YENEEA. The CDR3 protein is CASSPGPNTDTQYF. The CDR3 coding sequence is TGTGCCAGCAGCCCGGGCCCGAACACAGATACGCAGTATTTT.

The rearrangement joins TRBV5-1 to TRBJ2-1; no definite D call. V was pared by 0 bases and J by 5 bases, with 9 bases between. This CDR3 comprises 14 residues. Germline V gives CDR1 SGHRS, CDR2 YFSETQ. The CDR3 DNA is TGCGCCAGCAGCTTGGCCCAGGAACACAATGAGCAGTTCTTC. It specifies CASSLAQEHNEQFF.

The chain combines TRBV13 with TRBJ2-1, with 15 bases matching TRBD2. Unmatched junction bases numbered 9, after V lost 1 base and J lost 2 bases. The CDR3 runs to 20 residues. The V gene's germline CDR1 is PRHDT and CDR2 FYEKMQ (reference sequence). The CDR3 protein is CASSLALGLAGGTTYNEQFF. The CDR3 bases are TGTGCCAGCAGCTTAGCTCTGGGACTAGCGGGAGGAACCACCTACAATGAGCAGTTCTTC.

This sequence joins TRBV11-2 and TRBJ2-7; TRBD1 might be the D (6 bases). This CDR3 contains 14 residues. Germline lookup yields CDR1 SGHAT and CDR2 FQNNGV. V lost 5 bases to trimming and J lost 2 bases, with 13 bases between them. CDR3 DNA: TGTGCCAGCAGCCCCGTGGGGGCGCCCTACGAGCAGTACTTC. Translated: CASSPVGAPYEQYF. The entire variable domain, with the rest obtained from reference TRBV11-2 and TRBJ2-7, is as follows: EAGVAQSPRYKIIEKRQSVAFWCNPISGHATLYWYQQILGQGPKLLIQFQNNGVVDDSQLPKDRFSAERLKGVDSTLKIQPAKLEDSAVYLCASSPVGAPYEQYFGPGTRLTVT.

Of note for this clone: This sample also contains other DNA sequences that code for the same CDR3. The chain employs TRBV2 and TRBJ2-1, with D perhaps matching TRBD1 (6 bases). CDR1 and CDR2 from the germline V gene are SNHLY and FYNNEI. The CDR3 runs 15 residues. V dropped 1 base and J dropped 1 base, with 8 bases sitting between them. CDR3 in amino acids: CASSEEGGSYNEQFF. The CDR3 nucleotides read TGTGCCAGCAGTGAAGAAGGGGGTTCCTACAATGAGCAGTTCTTC.

V usage is TRBV5-4 and J usage is TRBJ1-3; 9 bases are shared with TRBD1. In germline, CDR1 is SGHNT, CDR2 YYREEE (reference sequence). This CDR3 is built from 15 residues. With 4 bases clipped from V and 4 bases from J, the junction kept 6 bases outside the gene matches. The CDR3 DNA reads as TGTGCCAGCAGCCCCTCGACAGGGGGAGGAAACACCATATATTTT. This gives the protein CASSPSTGGGNTIYF. Using reference TRBV5-4 and TRBJ1-3 for the parts outside the CDR3, the full variable domain is ETGVTQSPTHLIKTRGQQVTLRCSSQSGHNTVSWYQQALGQGPQFIFQYYREEENGRGNFPPRFSGLQFPNYSSELNVNALELDDSALYLCASSPSTGGGNTIYFGEGSWLTVV.

CDR3 sequence reads: CASSLTSGSTEQYF. CDR3 coding DNA: TGCGCCAGCAGCTTGACTAGCGGGAGTACCGAGCAGTACTTC. The chain joins TRBV5-1 to TRBJ2-7, with 11 bases matching TRBD2. Germline V gives CDR1 SGHRS, CDR2 YFSETQ. The CDR3 runs 14 residues. Trimming at V came to 1 base and at J to 6 bases, leaving 3 bases not matched to a gene.

This sequence joins TRBV6-5 and TRBJ1-4; D uncertain. The CDR3 extends over 13 amino acids. Deletions cut 0 bases from V and 6 bases from J, with 5 bases between. Germline-derived CDR1 and CDR2 are MNHEY and SVGAGI. CDR3: CASSYSRDEKLFF. The CDR3 DNA is TGTGCCAGCAGTTACTCGAGGGATGAAAAACTGTTTTTT.

The chain's CDR3 is CASSQGQRSGANVLTF. For the CDR3, the DNA is TGTGCCAGCAGCCAGGGACAGCGCTCTGGGGCCAACGTCCTGACTTTC. The chain carries TRBV6-6 and TRBJ2-6; 7 nucleotides line up with TRBD1. CDR3 size: 16 residues. V lost 6 bases and J lost 0; bases outside the gene matches: 5. Looked up from germline, CDR1 is MNHNY and CDR2 is SVGAGI (reference sequence).

V is TRBV23-1 and J is TRBJ2-3, with 12 bases that match TRBD1. TRBV23-1 is designated an ORF whose function remains uncertain. The CDR3 spans 15 residues. Trimming removed 6 bases from V and 4 bases from J; junction bases left unmatched: 5. The CDR3 DNA reads as TGCGCCAGCAGAAGAAGGGACAGGGGGCCAGATACGCAGTATTTT. Translation gives CASRRRDRGPDTQYF.